This TCR beta chain is drawn from a study of blood T cell repertoires in COVID-19. At the level of the study: The cDNA or gDNA used as material had been derived from T cells, B-cell-depleted T cells, or PBMCs.

In the original workflow: Reference gene primers were amplified, and this amplification served to estimate nucleated cell counts. Data came from immunoSEQ multiplex PCR; TCRdb stores just in-frame clones and leaves some out. V, J and clone size were drawn from that table, and D and trimming were deduced from the DNA. The sample lists approximately 98,000 clones, about four fifths seen once, with approximately 4.1% in the top ten. CDR1 MNHEY and CDR2 SVGAGI come from the germline V gene. V lost 4 bases to trimming and J lost 5 bases; unmatched junction nucleotides: 6. This CDR3 spans 15 amino acids. The TCR originated in a woman aged 70-85 years with acute or convalescent COVID-19. The sequenced sample was peripheral blood. The chain combines TRBV6-5 with TRBJ2-5; 11 bases align to TRBD1. The CDR3 nucleotides are TGTGCCAGCAGTTCGGACAGGGGGCGTTTGGAGACCCAGTACTTC. Translation: CASSSDRGRLETQYF.